These 23 T cell receptor beta chains were sequenced from one sample in a study of blood T cell repertoires in COVID-19 (dated by TCRdb to the early 2020s). Library preparation used the immunoSEQ multiplex PCR assay. TCRdb retrieved this table from immuneACCESS and kept in-frame rearrangements only. Not all clones are present; in checked studies, unresolved V genes account for under half, and no reason is known for the remainder. The sample contains 130,000 to 150,000 clones, around 83% of them found a single time. The ten largest clones take up about 2.8% of the sample. Material: peripheral blood. The receptors were sampled from a human donor with acute or convalescent COVID-19. The donor label of this sample is uncertain.

V and J are TRBV3-1 (or the pseudogene TRBV3-2) and TRBJ2-1; D gene uncertain. This CDR3 contains 12 residues. Trimming removed 4 bases at V and 9 bases at J, with 10 bases between. In germline, CDR1 is LGHDT, CDR2 YNNKEL (reference sequence). DNA for the CDR3: TGTGCCAGCAGCCCCTGGAGTTTTGAGCAGTTCTTC. Its translation is CASSPWSFEQFF.

The rearrangement uses TRBV18 and TRBJ1-6; 8 bases match TRBD1. Germline V gene sequence: CDR1 KGHSH, CDR2 LQKENI. The V gene end was trimmed by 0 bases and the J gene end by 0 bases; junction bases not matched to a gene: 4. This CDR3 has 18 amino acids. CDR3 nucleotides: TGTGCCAGCTCACCACCGGGACAGGCTAGCTCCTATAATTCACCCCTCCACTTT. This translates into CASSPPGQASSYNSPLHF. The whole variable domain, filled in from reference TRBV18 and TRBJ1-6, reads NAGVMQNPRHLVRRRGQEARLRCSPMKGHSHVYWYRQLPEEGLKFMVYLQKENIIDESGMPKERFSAEFPKEGPSILRIQQVVRGDSAAYFCASSPPGQASSYNSPLHFGNGTRLTVT.

This rearrangement joins TRBV24-1 to TRBJ2-2, with 14 bases that match TRBD2. Germline V gives CDR1 KGHDR, CDR2 SFDVKD. The CDR3 runs to 20 residues. With 4 bases clipped from V and 4 bases from J, the junction kept 13 bases outside the gene matches. Here the CDR3 reads CATSDPKNPGLAGVTGELFF. The CDR3 bases are TGTGCCACCAGTGACCCAAAAAACCCGGGACTAGCGGGAGTCACCGGGGAGCTGTTTTTT.

The chain uses TRBV10-3 and TRBJ2-1; 7 nucleotides agree with TRBD1. Per germline, CDR1 ENHRY and CDR2 SYGVKD. The CDR3 sequence is 16 residues long. Germline trimming cut 6 bases from V and 1 base from J; bases unmatched to any gene: 9. CDR3 nucleotides: TGTGCCATCAGCCGAACCTCAGGGGGTTCCTACAATGAGCAGTTCTTC. Translation gives CAISRTSGGSYNEQFF.

The table lists this clone with a few counts. The genes are TRBV29-1 and TRBJ1-5, with 7 bases fitting TRBD1. After removal of 5 bases from V and 9 bases from J, the junction contained 7 bases not matched to a gene. Germline loops: CDR1 SQVTM, CDR2 ANQGSEA. This CDR3 region has 12 residues. CDR3 DNA: TGCAGCGTTATGACAGGGAATGCGCCCCAGCATTTT. Encoded protein: CSVMTGNAPQHF.

Concerning this clone itself: Other DNA sequences in the sample encode the same CDR3. This chain connects TRBV5-4 to TRBJ1-4; 7 bases are a match to TRBD1. The CDR3 runs to 14 residues. Trimming removed 1 base from V and 6 bases from J; junction bases left unmatched: 3. Germline loops: CDR1 SGHNT, CDR2 YYREEE (reference sequence). The CDR3 nucleotides read TGTGCCAGCAGCTTGCGGCAGGGGGATGAAAAACTGTTTTTT. This codes for CASSLRQGDEKLFF.

The chain recombines TRBV7-3 with TRBJ2-1, with 10 positions matching TRBD2. In germline, CDR1 is SGHTA, CDR2 FQGTGA. The V gene end was trimmed by 5 bases and the J gene end by 1 base; junction bases not matched to a gene: 5. The CDR3 consists of 16 residues. This CDR3 is CASSSTSGKSYNEQFF. CDR3 coding DNA: TGTGCCAGCAGCAGTACTAGCGGGAAGTCCTACAATGAGCAGTTCTTC.

V is TRBV19 and J is TRBJ2-5; 7 bases line up with TRBD1. This CDR3 has 14 amino acids. Germline assignment: CDR1 LNHDA and CDR2 SQIVND (reference sequence). V was pared by 10 bases and J by 1 base, with 9 bases of the junction left unmatched. The CDR3 spells CATNPGTAQETQYF. Here the CDR3 DNA reads TGTGCCACCAATCCCGGGACAGCCCAAGAGACCCAGTACTTC.

V and J are TRBV13 and TRBJ1-2; TRBD1 matches 10 bases. The CDR3 has 14 residues. Germline-derived CDR1 and CDR2 are PRHDT and FYEKMQ (reference sequence). Losses at the gene ends were 6 bases for V and 2 bases for J; bases not matched to a gene: 3. The chain's CDR3 is CASRPGQGNYGYTF. CDR3 DNA sequence: TGTGCCAGCAGGCCGGGACAGGGGAACTATGGCTACACCTTC.

J is TRBJ2-3 and V is TRBV11-2; possible D gene TRBD1, 6 bases. CDR3 length equals 17 residues. The V end lost 2 bases, the J end lost 2 bases, and 17 bases lay between the germline ends. Germline V gene sequence: CDR1 SGHAT, CDR2 FQNNGV. CDR3 bases: TGTGCCAGCAGCTTAACAGGGACACTCCATTACACAGATACGCAGTATTTT. Amino acids: CASSLTGTLHYTDTQYF.

In this sample, this clone turned up once. The chain carries TRBV19 and TRBJ1-2, with D uncertain. This CDR3 has 12 residues. Trimming removed 6 bases at V and 6 bases at J, with 11 bases between. Looked up from germline, CDR1 is LNHDA and CDR2 is SQIVND (reference sequence). This CDR3 reads CASRELWDGYTF. DNA for the CDR3: TGTGCCAGTAGGGAGTTATGGGATGGCTACACCTTC.

V and J are TRBV9 and TRBJ1-5; D call uncertain. Germline V gene sequence: CDR1 SGDLS, CDR2 YYNGEE. CDR3 length: 15 residues. V shed 0 bases and J shed 3 bases, with 10 bases lying between them. CDR3 in DNA: TGTGCCAGCAGCGTAGGTGGCCACCACAATCAGCCCCAGCATTTT. Translation: CASSVGGHHNQPQHF.

The chain joins TRBV3-1 (or the pseudogene TRBV3-2) to TRBJ1-6; D ambiguous. This CDR3 is built from 14 residues. V was shortened by 2 bases and J by 5 bases, with 7 bases between the two germline ends. Germline lookup yields CDR1 LGHDT and CDR2 YNNKEL (reference sequence). The CDR3 DNA follows: TGTGCCAGCAGCCAACAAATTCATAATTCACCCCTCCACTTT. This codes for CASSQQIHNSPLHF.

The rearrangement joins TRBV7-8 to TRBJ2-1, with TRBD2 matching over 9 bases. Germline-derived CDR1 and CDR2 are SGHVS and FQNEAQ. Losses at the gene ends were 1 base for V and 3 bases for J; bases not matched to a gene: 7. The CDR3 is 17 residues long. DNA of the CDR3: TGTGCCAGCAGCTTAGATTTGGTAGCGGGGGTCTACAATGAGCAGTTCTTC. This sequence encodes CASSLDLVAGVYNEQFF.

The V gene is TRBV6-2 or TRBV6-3, the J gene TRBJ1-1, with D possibly matching TRBD1 (6 bases). The CDR3 is 16 residues long. Germline CDR1 is MNHEY and CDR2 is SVGEGT. The germline V and J ends were trimmed by 5 bases and 0 bases, with 16 bases remaining between them. CDR3: CASSKPGGRLNTEAFF. In nucleotides, the CDR3 is TGTGCCAGCAGTAAACCCGGGGGGCGGCTGAACACTGAAGCTTTCTTT.

The chain employs TRBV3-1 (or the pseudogene TRBV3-2) and TRBJ2-1; 8 nucleotides match TRBD2. V lost 1 base and J lost 3; bases outside the gene matches: 5. Germline assignment: CDR1 LGHDT and CDR2 YNNKEL (reference sequence). The CDR3 has 16 amino acids. The DNA for the CDR3 is TGTGCCAGCAGCCAAGTCCCCGGGACTAGCTACAATGAGCAGTTCTTC. This gives the protein CASSQVPGTSYNEQFF.

The V and J genes are TRBV5-6 and TRBJ2-5, with 10 bases fitting TRBD1. CDR1 is SGHDT and CDR2 is YYEEEE in the germline V gene. V lost 4 bases and J lost 8; bases outside the gene matches: 11. The CDR3 runs 15 residues. CDR3 nucleotide sequence: TGTGCCAGCAGCGGAGACAGGGGGCTCCGGGAAACCCAGTACTTC. Protein: CASSGDRGLRETQYF.

The chain couples TRBV20-1 to TRBJ2-5; a possible D gene is TRBD1 (5 bases). With 3 bases removed from V and 5 bases from J, the gap between germline ends came to 10 bases. The CDR3 contains 12 residues. Germline lookup yields CDR1 DFQATT and CDR2 SNEGSKA (reference sequence). The CDR3 reads CSASQGLETQYF. The CDR3 region has the DNA TGCAGTGCTAGTCAGGGTCTGGAGACCCAGTACTTC.

V is TRBV5-8 and J is TRBJ1-6; possible D gene TRBD1, 5 bases. The CDR3 spans 15 residues. V lost 0 bases to trimming and J lost 4 bases, with 8 bases between them. The germline gives CDR1 SGHTS, CDR2 YDEGEE. The CDR3 loop is CASSLVSGYNSPLHF. CDR3 nucleotides: TGTGCCAGCAGCTTGGTATCAGGGTATAATTCACCCCTCCACTTT.

The chain is built from TRBV7-6 and TRBJ2-3, with 9 bases matching TRBD1. CDR3 length: 16 residues. Per the germline V gene, CDR1 is SGHVS and CDR2 is FNYEAQ. The V and J ends lost 1 base and 0 bases, in that order; junction bases with no gene match: 2. The CDR3 loop is CASSLGTGGSTDTQYF. The CDR3 DNA follows: TGTGCCAGCAGCTTAGGTACAGGGGGCAGCACAGATACGCAGTATTTT.

The J gene is TRBJ1-2, the V gene TRBV5-4; D unclear. CDR1 and CDR2 (germline): SGHNT, YYREEE (reference sequence). The CDR3 has 17 amino acids. The V and J ends lost 2 bases and 1 base respectively, with 18 bases between them. The CDR3 loop is CASSFLAGSSGNYGYTF. CDR3 nucleotides: TGTGCCAGCAGCTTCTTGGCGGGGTCTTCGGGTAACTATGGCTACACCTTC.

The rearrangement uses TRBV6-5 and TRBJ2-3; possible D gene TRBD2, 6 bases. CDR3 length: 13 amino acids. Trimming pared 6 bases from V and 4 bases from J, leaving 11 bases between. CDR1 and CDR2 from the germline V gene are MNHEY and SVGAGI. The CDR3 nucleotides read TGTGCCAGCAGCCTAGCGTTGGCAGATACGCAGTATTTT. This sequence encodes CASSLALADTQYF.

The rearrangement uses TRBV2 and TRBJ2-1; tentatively, D is TRBD1 (6 bases). Germline lookup yields CDR1 SNHLY and CDR2 FYNNEI. V lost 3 bases and J lost 12, with 21 bases in between. CDR3 length equals 15 residues. The CDR3 here is CASSDIPGGQGRQFF. The CDR3 region has the DNA TGTGCCAGCAGTGATATACCAGGTGGTCAGGGGAGGCAGTTCTTC. The variable domain in full, with the rest retrieved from reference TRBV2 and TRBJ2-1, is EPEVTQTPSHQVTQMGQEVILRCVPISNHLYFYWYRQILGQKVEFLVSFYNNEISEKSEIFDDQFSVERPDGSNFTLKIRSTKLEDSAMYFCASSDIPGGQGRQFFGPGTRLTVL.